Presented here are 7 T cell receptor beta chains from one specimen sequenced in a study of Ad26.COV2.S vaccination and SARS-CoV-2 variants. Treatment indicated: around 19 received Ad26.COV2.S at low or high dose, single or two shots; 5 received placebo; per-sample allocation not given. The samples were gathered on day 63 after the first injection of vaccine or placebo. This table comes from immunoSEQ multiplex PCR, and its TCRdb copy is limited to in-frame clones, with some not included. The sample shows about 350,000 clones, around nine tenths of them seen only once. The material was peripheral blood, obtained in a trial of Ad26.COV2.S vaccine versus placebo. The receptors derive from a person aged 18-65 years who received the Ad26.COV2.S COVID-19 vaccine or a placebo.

CDR3 region: CASSFKGTSGSRRGTQYF. CDR3 DNA sequence: TGTGCCAGCAGCTTTAAAGGGACTAGCGGGAGCCGCAGGGGGACCCAGTACTTC. The chain recombines TRBV7-8 with TRBJ2-5; 14 nucleotides align to TRBD2. The germline gives CDR1 SGHVS, CDR2 FQNEAQ. V gave up 3 bases and J gave up 7 bases; unmatched junction bases: 13. CDR3 size: 18 residues.

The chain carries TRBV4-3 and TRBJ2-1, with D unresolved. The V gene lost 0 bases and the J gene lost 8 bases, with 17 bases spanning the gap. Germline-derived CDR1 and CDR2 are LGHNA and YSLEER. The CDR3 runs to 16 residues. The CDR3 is CASSQDRVAEDHEQFF. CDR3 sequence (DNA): TGCGCCAGCAGCCAAGATAGGGTAGCCGAAGACCATGAGCAGTTCTTC.

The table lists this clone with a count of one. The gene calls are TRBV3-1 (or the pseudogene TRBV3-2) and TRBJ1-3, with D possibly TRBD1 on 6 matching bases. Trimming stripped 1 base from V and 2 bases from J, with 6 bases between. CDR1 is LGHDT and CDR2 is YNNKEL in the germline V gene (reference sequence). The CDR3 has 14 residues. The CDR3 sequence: CASSQGTAGNTIYF. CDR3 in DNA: TGTGCCAGCAGCCAAGGGACAGCTGGAAACACCATATATTTT.

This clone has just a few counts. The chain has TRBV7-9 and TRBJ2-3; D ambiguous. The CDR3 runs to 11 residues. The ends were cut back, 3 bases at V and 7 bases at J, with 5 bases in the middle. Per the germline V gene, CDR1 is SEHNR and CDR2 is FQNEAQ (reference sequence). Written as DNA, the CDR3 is TGTGCCAGCAGCTTGGTCAATACGCAGTATTTT. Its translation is CASSLVNTQYF.

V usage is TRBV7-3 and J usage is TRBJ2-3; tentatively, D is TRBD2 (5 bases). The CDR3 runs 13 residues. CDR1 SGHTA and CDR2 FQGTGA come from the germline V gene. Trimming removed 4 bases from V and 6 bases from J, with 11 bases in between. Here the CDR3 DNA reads TGTGCCAGCAGCTATGCTAGCCGGGATACGCAGTATTTT. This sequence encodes CASSYASRDTQYF.

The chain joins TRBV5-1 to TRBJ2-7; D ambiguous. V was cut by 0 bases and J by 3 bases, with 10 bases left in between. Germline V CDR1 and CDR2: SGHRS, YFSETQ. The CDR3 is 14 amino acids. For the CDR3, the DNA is TGCGCCAGCAGCTTGGAGGGCTCCGGCTACGAGCAGTACTTC. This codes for CASSLEGSGYEQYF.

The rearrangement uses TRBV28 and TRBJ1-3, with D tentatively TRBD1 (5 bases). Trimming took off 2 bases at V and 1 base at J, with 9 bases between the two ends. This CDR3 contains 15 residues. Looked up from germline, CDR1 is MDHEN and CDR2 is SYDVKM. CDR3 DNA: TGTGCCAGCAGTTTACCGTGGGGGTCTGGAAACACCATATATTTT. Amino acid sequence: CASSLPWGSGNTIYF.